These 19 T cell receptor beta chains share one sample of origin, sequenced in a study of blood T cell repertoires in COVID-19. The table came from immunoSEQ multiplex PCR; TCRdb's copy has only in-frame clones and leaves some out. In the table there are about 26,000 clones, roughly 84% of which are singletons. Sequencing was done on a sample of peripheral blood. These receptors were obtained from a human donor in a cohort sampled during active COVID-19. The donor label of this sample is uncertain.

V is TRBV7-2 and J is TRBJ2-5, with TRBD2 matching 10 bases. The CDR3 sequence is 15 residues long. Germline loops: CDR1 SGHTA, CDR2 FQGNSA. V lost 5 bases to trimming and J lost 5 bases; unmatched junction nucleotides: 8. CDR3 sequence (DNA): TGTGCCAGCAGCCACACTAGCGGGGTCCGGGAGACCCAGTACTTC. Translating it yields CASSHTSGVRETQYF.

The chain joins TRBV11-3 to TRBJ2-2, with a weak D call TRBD1 (5 bases). This CDR3 has 15 amino acids. Per the germline V gene, CDR1 is SGHNT and CDR2 is YENEEA. The V end was cut by 1 base, the J end by 5 bases, with 11 bases between. CDR3 loop: CASSLGQPPTGELFF. The DNA for the CDR3 is TGTGCCAGCAGCTTAGGACAGCCACCTACCGGGGAGCTGTTTTTT.

In this sample, this clone turned up once. The chain joins TRBV11-3 to TRBJ2-1, with D maybe TRBD2 (6 bases). The CDR3 consists of 15 residues. Germline values: CDR1 SGHNT, CDR2 YENEEA. V lost 0 bases to trimming and J lost 5 bases, with 11 bases between them. CDR3 coding DNA: TGTGCCAGCAGCTTAGATGGGGGGACCCACAATGAGCAGTTCTTC. It specifies CASSLDGGTHNEQFF.

This clone appeared a single time. The chain employs TRBV5-6 and TRBJ2-7; TRBD1 is a possible D gene (6 bases). This CDR3 has 13 amino acids. The germline gives CDR1 SGHDT, CDR2 YYEEEE. Trimming pared 4 bases from V and 3 bases from J, leaving 11 bases between. Written as DNA, the CDR3 is TGTGCCAGCAGCGTACCACAGGGCTACGAGCAGTACTTC. Translation gives CASSVPQGYEQYF. The full variable domain, in which reference TRBV5-6 and TRBJ2-7 provide the parts outside the CDR3, is DAGVTQSPTHLIKTRGQQVTLRCSPKSGHDTVSWYQQALGQGPQFIFQYYEEEERQRGNFPDRFSGHQFPNYSSELNVNALLLGDSALYLCASSVPQGYEQYFGPGTRLTVT.

The chain carries TRBV19 and TRBJ2-2; D is perhaps TRBD1 (5 bases). CDR1 and CDR2 from the germline V gene are LNHDA and SQIVND (reference sequence). This CDR3 has 14 amino acids. Deletions cut 3 bases from V and 1 base from J, with 6 bases between. As DNA, the CDR3 is TGTGCCAGTAGTATTCAGGGGAACACCGGGGAGCTGTTTTTT. Its translation: CASSIQGNTGELFF.

This chain joins TRBV28 and TRBJ1-1; TRBD1 aligns across 8 bases. Germline trimming cut 11 bases from V and 4 bases from J; bases unmatched to any gene: 9. CDR3 size: 13 residues. Germline-derived CDR1 and CDR2 are MDHEN and SYDVKM. CDR3 sequence (DNA): TGTGCCCTACAGGGGGACGGGAGCACTGAAGCTTTCTTT. It codes for CALQGDGSTEAFF.

The chain has TRBV5-6 and TRBJ1-2, with 9 bases lining up with TRBD1. This CDR3 has 14 amino acids. The germline CDR1 and CDR2 sequences are SGHDT and YYEEEE. Losses at the gene ends were 4 bases for V and 7 bases for J; bases not matched to a gene: 8. For the CDR3, the DNA is TGTGCCAGCAGCCCCGGGACAGGGACTCTTGGCTACACCTTC. Residues: CASSPGTGTLGYTF.

The V gene is TRBV5-4, the J gene TRBJ2-7, with D uncertain. The ends were cut back, 3 bases at V and 4 bases at J, with 5 bases in the middle. The CDR3 contains 11 residues. Germline CDR1 and CDR2: SGHNT and YYREEE (reference sequence). For the CDR3, the DNA is TGTGCCAGCAGCTCGTCGTACGAGCAGTACTTC. This gives the protein CASSSSYEQYF. Looking up the rest from reference TRBV5-4 and TRBJ2-7 gives the full variable domain: ETGVTQSPTHLIKTRGQQVTLRCSSQSGHNTVSWYQQALGQGPQFIFQYYREEENGRGNFPPRFSGLQFPNYSSELNVNALELDDSALYLCASSSSYEQYFGPGTRLTVT.

This sequence joins TRBV29-1 and TRBJ1-2; 9 bases are a match to TRBD1. The CDR3 length is 12 residues. The J segment lost 8 bases and the V segment lost 5 bases, leaving 6 bases of the junction unmatched. Germline CDR1 reads SQVTM; CDR2 reads ANQGSEA. In DNA form, the CDR3 reads TGCAGCGTTATACAGGGGGCGAGGGGCTACACCTTC. Translated, it gives CSVIQGARGYTF.

This clone was seen only a few times. The chain links TRBV6-2 or TRBV6-3 to TRBJ2-7; TRBD2 agrees at 12 bases. CDR3 length equals 16 residues. The germline CDR1 and CDR2 sequences are MNHEY and SVGEGT. After removal of 2 bases from V and 2 bases from J, the junction contained 4 bases not matched to a gene. The CDR3 coding sequence is TGTGCCAGCAGTTACAACCCTAGCGGGGGGGCCTACGAGCAGTACTTC. This gives the protein CASSYNPSGGAYEQYF.

The rearrangement uses TRBV2 and TRBJ1-5, with D perhaps TRBD1 (5 bases). Germline CDR1 is SNHLY and CDR2 is FYNNEI. The CDR3 runs to 15 residues. With 2 bases removed from V and 6 bases from J, the gap between germline ends came to 14 bases. The CDR3: CASSESGGGLQPQHF. DNA for the CDR3: TGTGCCAGCAGTGAAAGCGGGGGTGGGCTTCAGCCCCAGCATTTT. Full variable domain (remainder filled in from reference TRBV2 and TRBJ1-5): EPEVTQTPSHQVTQMGQEVILRCVPISNHLYFYWYRQILGQKVEFLVSFYNNEISEKSEIFDDQFSVERPDGSNFTLKIRSTKLEDSAMYFCASSESGGGLQPQHFGDGTRLSIL.

For the CDR3, the DNA is TGTGCCAGCAGCTCCTCCACCGGGGAGCTGTTTTTT. Amino acid sequence: CASSSSTGELFF. V is TRBV7-9 and J is TRBJ2-2; D unresolved. The CDR3 runs to 12 residues. Germline CDR1 SEHNR, CDR2 FQNEAQ (reference sequence). V was pared by 4 bases and J by 4 bases, with 4 bases between.

The chain joins TRBV25-1 to TRBJ1-1; perhaps TRBD1 as D (5 bases). From germline, CDR1 is MGHDK and CDR2 SYGVNS. Trimming left V 8 bases short and J 2 bases short, with 12 bases between. The CDR3 sequence is 13 residues long. DNA for the CDR3: TGTGCCAGCGTAGGTAGGGGTAACACTGAAGCTTTCTTT. Amino acids: CASVGRGNTEAFF.

The V and J genes are TRBV6-2 or TRBV6-3 and TRBJ2-2; the match to TRBD1 covers 11 bases. V shed 4 bases and J 8 bases; nucleotides not matched to a gene: 6. Germline CDR1 and CDR2: MNHEY and SVGEGT. The CDR3 consists of 15 residues. The CDR3 spells CASSFSGQGAGELFF. Here the CDR3 DNA reads TGTGCCAGCAGTTTCAGCGGACAGGGGGCAGGGGAGCTGTTTTTT.

The chain carries TRBV7-9 and TRBJ1-1; 10 nucleotides line up with TRBD1. Trimming at V came to 1 base and at J to 5 bases, leaving 16 bases not matched to a gene. CDR1 is SEHNR, CDR2 FQNEAQ, per germline (reference sequence). This CDR3 is 19 amino acids long. The CDR3 loop reads CASSLEELQTGGWDTEAFF. The CDR3 region has the DNA TGTGCCAGCAGCTTAGAAGAATTGCAGACAGGGGGCTGGGATACTGAAGCTTTCTTT.

This sequence joins TRBV11-2 and TRBJ1-6, with D perhaps TRBD1 (5 bases). The CDR3 sequence is 16 residues long. Trimming removed 2 bases from V and 4 bases from J, with 12 bases in between. CDR1 and CDR2 from the germline V gene are SGHAT and FQNNGV. This CDR3 reads CASSLTPTVYNSPLHF. The CDR3 nucleotides are TGTGCCAGCAGCTTAACACCGACAGTTTATAATTCACCCCTCCACTTT. The full variable domain, with the rest looked up from reference TRBV11-2 and TRBJ1-6, is EAGVAQSPRYKIIEKRQSVAFWCNPISGHATLYWYQQILGQGPKLLIQFQNNGVVDDSQLPKDRFSAERLKGVDSTLKIQPAKLEDSAVYLCASSLTPTVYNSPLHFGNGTRLTVT.

This chain links TRBV5-8 with TRBJ2-5; D is undetermined. V was clipped by 1 base and J by 4 bases, with 2 bases between them. The germline CDR1 and CDR2 sequences are SGHTS and YDEGEE. CDR3 length: 11 amino acids. CDR3 sequence (DNA): TGTGCCAGCAGCTTGCTAGAGACCCAGTACTTC. Its translation: CASSLLETQYF.

This chain uses TRBV9 with TRBJ2-1; 9 positions match TRBD1. From germline, CDR1 is SGDLS and CDR2 YYNGEE. This CDR3 contains 16 residues. V dropped 3 bases and J dropped 8; count of bases not matched to a gene: 12. The CDR3 coding sequence is TGTGCCAGCAGCGCCCCCTCGGGGACAGGGTTCTATGAGCAGTTCTTC. This gives the protein CASSAPSGTGFYEQFF.

This chain joins TRBV2 and TRBJ2-3; 9 bases agree with TRBD2. V lost 5 bases, J lost 3 bases, and 6 bases stayed unmatched. The CDR3 is 15 amino acids. From germline, CDR1 is SNHLY and CDR2 FYNNEI. The CDR3 DNA reads TGTGCCAGCAGTCGTAGCGGGGGCCAGACAGATACGCAGTATTTT. Protein: CASSRSGGQTDTQYF.